The 7 T cell receptor beta chains below come from one sample, sequenced in a study of tumor-infiltrating lymphocytes in primary liver carcinoma. Bulk tissue was left unsorted, and RNA and DNA were co-extracted from about 19-30 mg of it. The input was 400 to 500 ng total RNA; TCR beta cDNA was made from it with a constant-region primer. What produced the TCR beta libraries was three nested multiplex PCR rounds using slightly modified ARM-PCR. TRBV1-TRBV30 forward primers paired with a C-beta reverse primer were used in the first two PCR rounds, which ran approximately 10 cycles each. TCRdb reanalysed the multiplex PCR reads using MiXCR and keeps one entry per CDR3 protein. The sample lists fewer than 200,000 distinct CDR3 sequences; around 81% were seen once. Sequenced input: tumor tissue from primary liver carcinoma. The receptors shown here come from a man aged 40-49 years with primary liver carcinoma and hepatitis B virus infection.

The genes are TRBV6-1 and TRBJ2-1, with TRBD1 matching 11 bases. This CDR3 region has 15 residues. CDR1 is MNHNS and CDR2 is SASEGT in the germline V gene. CDR3 coding DNA: TGTGTCAACAGTGGGGACAGGGGGTTTAGCAATGAGCAGTTCTTC. This sequence encodes CVNSGDRGFSNEQFF.

Turning to this clonotype: Lacking the conserved final phenylalanine or tryptophan, this CDR3 likely reflects a read error. This chain uses TRBV5-5 with TRBJ2-7; D is unresolved. The CDR3 spans 16 residues. CDR1 is SGHKS and CDR2 is YYEKEE in the germline V gene (reference sequence). As DNA, the CDR3 is TGTGCCAGTAGCTTGGCACAGACCGAGGCTAACTACGAGCAGTACTTA. Its protein is CASSLAQTEANYEQYL.

This clonotype was recorded only once. The CDR3 does not end in the conserved phenylalanine or tryptophan, so this is likely a read error. In nucleotides, the CDR3 is TGTGCCAGCAGCTCGAATAGCGCGAATACCGGGGAGCTGTTTTCT. This translates into CASSSNSANTGELFS. The genes are TRBV5-4 and TRBJ2-2, with D perhaps matching TRBD2 (5 bases). Germline V gene data show CDR1 as SGHNT and CDR2 as YYREEE (reference sequence). The length of the CDR3 is 15 residues.

The rearrangement links TRBV11-2 to TRBJ2-2, with unresolved D. CDR1 and CDR2 (germline): SGHAT, FQNNGV. CDR3 size: 13 residues. The CDR3 region has the DNA TGTACGAGCAGCCAAGGTGTGGCCGCGGAGCTGTTTTTT. This sequence encodes CTSSQGVAAELFF.

This chain links TRBV29-1 with TRBJ2-3, with D perhaps matching TRBD2 (6 bases). CDR1 is SQVTM, CDR2 ANQGSEA, per germline. Deletions cut 7 bases from V and 0 bases from J, with 20 bases between. The CDR3 has 16 residues. The CDR3, as DNA: TGCAGCGGCGGGATGGGGGACGAGATTAGCACAGATACGCAGTATTTT. As protein: CSGGMGDEISTDTQYF.

Concerning this clonotype: Sequence at one end of the junction differs from germline and may be a read error. The gene calls are TRBV29-1 and TRBJ2-1, with D maybe TRBD1 (6 bases). In germline, CDR1 is SQVTM, CDR2 ANQGSEA. CDR3 size: 10 residues. The CDR3 DNA sequence: TGCAGCGTGAAAGTATACGGACAGTTATTC. Translated, it gives CSVKVYGQLF.

As for this clonotype: The junction departs from germline at one end; a sequencing error may be responsible. The chain has TRBV6-2 or TRBV6-3 and TRBJ1-5, with D possibly matching TRBD1 (6 bases). Germline V gene data show CDR1 as MNHEY and CDR2 as SVGEGT. The CDR3 extends over 16 amino acids. The CDR3 coding sequence is TGTACCAGTAGTTACCGACCGGACAGAAGCAATCAGCCCCAGCATTTT. Protein: CTSSYRPDRSNQPQHF.